Included here is one T cell receptor (beta chain) sequence, with context. The CDR3 is 15 residues long. Germline trimming cut 5 bases from V and 1 base from J; bases unmatched to any gene: 7. The germline V gene encodes CDR1 SGHDT and CDR2 YYEEEE. Original handling: Counts of nucleated cells, estimated from reference gene primer amplification, were obtained. The method was immunoSEQ multiplex PCR; TCRdb's version includes in-frame clones alone and lacks a portion of them. For V, J and clone size, that table is used; D and trimming come from the DNA. The repertoire holds tens of thousands of clones, with 88% as singletons. The sample comes from a study of blood T cell repertoires in COVID-19. Study-level information: Some COVID-19 samples were acute and others convalescent; all came from the United States, Italy and Spain.

The clonotype comes from an elderly woman with acute or convalescent COVID-19. Material for sequencing was peripheral blood. This chain connects TRBV5-6 to TRBJ2-7, with 9 bases that match TRBD1. The CDR3 coding sequence is TGTGCCAGCAGTTACAACAGGGGGCCTTCCTACGAGCAGTACTTC. Translated, it gives CASSYNRGPSYEQYF. Based on the CDR3 plus reference TRBV5-6 and TRBJ2-7, the full variable domain is DAGVTQSPTHLIKTRGQQVTLRCSPKSGHDTVSWYQQALGQGPQFIFQYYEEEERQRGNFPDRFSGHQFPNYSSELNVNALLLGDSALYLCASSYNRGPSYEQYFGPGTRLTVT.